This T cell receptor (beta chain) was profiled in a study of control samples from healthy donors and cancer patients. Produced via immunoSEQ multiplex PCR; TCRdb's table is partial and in-frame only. The table shows fewer than 95,000 clones, with 91% occurring only once. Looked up from germline, CDR1 is LGHNA and CDR2 is YSLEER. The CDR3 contains 17 residues. Trimming took off 3 bases at V and 10 bases at J, with 25 bases between the two ends. This chain connects TRBV4-3 to TRBJ2-1; TRBD1 or TRBD2 may be the D gene (7 bases each). Material: blood. This clonotype originated in a man aged 30-40 years in good health. The CDR3 here is CASSHLPQGGLAGEQFF. In nucleotides, the CDR3 is TGCGCCAGCAGCCACCTGCCCCAGGGGGGGCTCGCAGGCGAGCAGTTCTTC.